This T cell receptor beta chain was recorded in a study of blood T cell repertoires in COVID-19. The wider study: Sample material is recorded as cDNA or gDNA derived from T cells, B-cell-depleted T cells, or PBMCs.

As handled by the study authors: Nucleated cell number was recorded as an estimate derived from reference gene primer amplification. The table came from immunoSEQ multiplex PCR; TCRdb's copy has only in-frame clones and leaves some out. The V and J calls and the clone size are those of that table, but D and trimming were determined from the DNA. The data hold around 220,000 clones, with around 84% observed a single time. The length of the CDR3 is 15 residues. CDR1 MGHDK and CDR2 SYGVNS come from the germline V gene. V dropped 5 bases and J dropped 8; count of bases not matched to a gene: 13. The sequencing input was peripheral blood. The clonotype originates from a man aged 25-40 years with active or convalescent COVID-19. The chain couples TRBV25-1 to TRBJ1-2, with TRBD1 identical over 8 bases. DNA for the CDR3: TGTGCCAGCAGTAAAACCGGGACAGGCCACTGGGGCTACACCTTC. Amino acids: CASSKTGTGHWGYTF.